This entry concerns a single TCR beta chain. Its antigen remains unidentified. The sample holds no much larger clone one base away, and base qualities are not on file. Library preparation employed PCR. The sequencer listed for this sample is Illumina HiSeq 2500. TCR library preparation used molecular barcoding, with unique molecular identifiers applied to normalize quantification of the TCRbeta repertoire. TCRdb took the public reads, trimmed them with fastp at Q25, ran MiXCR for clone calling and kept in-frame beta chains. Rows with a matching CDR3 protein are joined into one entry that keeps the most common DNA and genes. The sample records roughly 420,000 distinct CDR3 sequences, roughly 15% of which are singletons. The top ten clonotypes cover approximately 28% of the sample. These data are taken from a study of T-cell reconstitution after alpha-beta-depleted transplantation in children (dated by TCRdb to the mid-2010s). For context, the study as a whole: The study quantitatively tracked T-cell immune reconstitution after TCRalphabeta/CD19-depleted allogeneic hematopoietic cell transplantation in children using TCR repertoire profiling.

The CDR3, from cysteine to phenylalanine, totals 14 residues. The only DNA kept is the CDR3, 42 bases in frame from the first base. V is shortened by 5 bases, J by 7 bases, and the region joining them spans 17 bases. CDR1 and CDR2, looked up from the germline V gene, are MDHEN and SYDVKM. Points the paper makes about the study in general: Apparently early alphabetaT-cell count recovery about two months after transplant reportedly relied on only several hundred rapidly expanded clones derived from non-depleted graft cells. In some patients, the high TCRbeta diversity seen at day 60 was put down to recipient T cells and intrathymic progenitors that had survived conditioning. The frequencies of hyperexpanded clones fell over the following months, and after one year, T-cell counts and TCRbeta diversity were mostly attributed to newly produced T cells.

The treatment or condition label of this sample denotes: allogeneic hematopoietic cell transplantation with graft depleted of TCRalphabeta T cells and CD19 B cells. The transplant recipients were children given TCRalphabeta/CD19-depleted allogeneic hematopoietic cell grafts. Sequenced material: PBMCs, mostly from graft donor cells, taken 360 days after TCRalphabeta/CD19-depleted stem cell transplant. The sequence joins TRBV28 to TRBJ2-5, with the D gene call left open. This TCR was recovered from a boy under two years old who had a stem cell transplant for Wiskott-Aldrich syndrome, so the T cells may come from the graft donor. CDR3 protein: CASSTLGPQWTQYF. The DNA sequence reads TGTGCCAGCAGTACCCTAGGTCCGCAATGGACCCAGTACTTC.